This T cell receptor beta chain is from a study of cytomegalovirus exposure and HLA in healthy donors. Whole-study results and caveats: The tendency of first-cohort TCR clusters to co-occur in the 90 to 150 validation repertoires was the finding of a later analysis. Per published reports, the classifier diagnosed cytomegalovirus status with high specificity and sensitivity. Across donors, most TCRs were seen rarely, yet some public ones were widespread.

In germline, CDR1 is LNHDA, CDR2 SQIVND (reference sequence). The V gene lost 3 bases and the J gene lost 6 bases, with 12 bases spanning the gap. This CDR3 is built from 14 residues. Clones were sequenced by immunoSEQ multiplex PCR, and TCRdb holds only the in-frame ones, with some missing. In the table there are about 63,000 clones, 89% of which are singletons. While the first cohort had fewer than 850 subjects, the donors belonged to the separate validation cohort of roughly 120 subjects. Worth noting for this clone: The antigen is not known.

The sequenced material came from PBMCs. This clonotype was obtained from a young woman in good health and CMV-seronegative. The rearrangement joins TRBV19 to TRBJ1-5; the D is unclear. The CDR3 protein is CASSIGLGSQPQHF. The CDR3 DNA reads TGTGCCAGTAGTATCGGGTTGGGTTCTCAGCCCCAGCATTTT.